The sequence of this T cell receptor (beta chain) was determined in a study of molecular identifiers for immune sequencing clone quantification. General study findings and limits: Same-barcode identical TCR molecules could make highly expanded clones look smaller than they are. Clones that exceeded 20 RNA copies held over 99% of effector molecules, yet under 1% in naive cells.

This clonotype was seen more than once but under ten times. Its antigen is not known. Germline V gene lookup returns CDR1 LNHNV and CDR2 YYDKDF (reference sequence). With 5 bases removed from V and 2 bases from J, the gap between germline ends came to 10 bases. The CDR3 extends over 15 amino acids. Naive CD8 libraries came from approximately 20,000 to 980,000 sorted cells with 10%, 30% or 50% RNA. Previously described methods with listed TCR primers produced the bulk TCR libraries. TCRdb re-called the PCR reads through MiXCR, storing one row per CDR3 protein. This repertoire shows 250,000 to 400,000 distinct CDR3 sequences, about 21% found once; its top ten account for approximately 0.83%.

J is TRBJ2-6 and V is TRBV15; no definite D call. This clonotype was obtained from a human donor in good health. Some libraries in this study had Jurkat cell RNA spiked in. Sequencing was performed on naive CD8+ T cells from blood, with Jurkat cell RNA spiked in. The subset is: FACS-sorted CD8+CD4-CCR7+CD45RA+ naive T cells. The chain's CDR3 is CATSGLLTGANVLTF. The CDR3 DNA sequence: TGTGCCACCAGCGGATTATTGACTGGGGCCAACGTCCTGACTTTC.